Each of the 14 T cell receptor beta chains below was sequenced from the same sample in a study of T cells in localized non-small cell lung cancer. Some clones are missing from TCRdb's copy, which holds only in-frame ones; the method was immunoSEQ multiplex PCR. Among tens of thousands of clones listed, 88% were seen once. The sequenced sample was peripheral blood, obtained before any cancer treatment. These receptors were collected from a female donor of 60 years or more with stage III squamous cell lung carcinoma.

The chain couples TRBV6-1 to TRBJ2-2; D unresolved. The length of the CDR3 is 14 residues. Germline-derived CDR1 and CDR2 are MNHNS and SASEGT. V dropped 2 bases and J dropped 1 base, with 5 bases sitting between them. Written as DNA, the CDR3 is TGTGCCAGCAGTGAAATACAGAACACCGGGGAGCTGTTTTTT. Translation: CASSEIQNTGELFF.

The J gene is TRBJ2-5, the V gene TRBV30; the match to TRBD2 covers 12 bases. CDR1 is GTSNPN, CDR2 SVGIG, per germline (reference sequence). CDR3 length equals 17 residues. V lost 2 bases and J lost 2; bases outside the gene matches: 9. CDR3 amino acids: CAWSSPKTSGGQETQYF. CDR3 DNA sequence: TGTGCCTGGAGTTCCCCAAAGACTAGCGGGGGACAAGAGACCCAGTACTTC.

The V and J genes are TRBV5-4 and TRBJ2-3; 10 positions match TRBD1. CDR3 length: 15 amino acids. Germline trimming cut 4 bases from V and 1 base from J; bases unmatched to any gene: 3. Germline-derived CDR1 and CDR2 are SGHNT and YYREEE (reference sequence). CDR3 in DNA: TGTGCCAGCAGCCATGACAGGGGGCGCACAGATACGCAGTATTTT. Amino acids: CASSHDRGRTDTQYF.

The chain combines TRBV28 with TRBJ2-7; 11 bases align to TRBD2. CDR3 length equals 11 residues. Germline CDR1 and CDR2: MDHEN and SYDVKM. V trimming: 8 bases; J trimming: 9 bases; junction bases outside the gene matches: 3. The CDR3 is CASGTSGLQYF. CDR3 nucleotide sequence: TGTGCCAGCGGGACTAGCGGCCTGCAGTACTTC.

The chain's CDR3 is CASSRQGSYGYTF. CDR3 DNA sequence: TGTGCCAGCAGTCGACAGGGGAGCTATGGCTACACCTTC. The chain links TRBV9 to TRBJ1-2, with 8 bases identical to TRBD1. The junction had 4 bases not matched to a gene; V was cut back by 5 bases and J by 4 bases. From germline, CDR1 is SGDLS and CDR2 YYNGEE. This CDR3 comprises 13 residues.

V is TRBV5-8 and J is TRBJ2-3, with D hard to call. The CDR3 is 12 amino acids. Per the germline V gene, CDR1 is SGHTS and CDR2 is YDEGEE. The V end was cut by 2 bases, the J end by 7 bases, with 8 bases between. Written as DNA, the CDR3 is TGTGCCAGCAGCTTCGGCGCTTATACGCAGTATTTT. Amino acids: CASSFGAYTQYF.

The V and J genes are TRBV6-6 and TRBJ2-3; TRBD2 matches at 10 bases. Germline trimming cut 7 bases from V and 4 bases from J; bases unmatched to any gene: 2. CDR3 length: 13 residues. The V gene's germline CDR1 is MNHNY and CDR2 SVGAGI (reference sequence). CDR3 sequence reads: CASTSGSPDTQYF. The CDR3, as DNA: TGTGCCAGCACTAGCGGGAGCCCAGATACGCAGTATTTT.

The chain links TRBV27 to TRBJ1-2; 7 nucleotides agree with TRBD1. Germline V lookup: CDR1 MNHEY, CDR2 SMNVEV (reference sequence). The CDR3 contains 15 residues. V dropped 6 bases and J dropped 3; count of bases not matched to a gene: 10. The CDR3 reads CASRNWAGGDYGYTF. CDR3 nucleotides: TGTGCCAGCAGGAATTGGGCAGGGGGAGACTATGGCTACACCTTC.

This clone was recorded only once. This chain joins TRBV5-4 and TRBJ2-7; 7 bases fit TRBD2. The V segment lost 3 bases and the J segment 6 bases; nucleotides outside the gene matches: 9. Germline CDR1 reads SGHNT; CDR2 reads YYREEE (reference sequence). The CDR3 loop spans 14 amino acids. The CDR3, as DNA: TGTGCCAGCAGCTCTGGACTAGGCGCCGGCGAGCAGTACTTC. It encodes CASSSGLGAGEQYF.

This chain uses TRBV5-1 with TRBJ1-5; perhaps TRBD1 as D (6 bases). The ends were cut back, 0 bases at V and 1 base at J, with 11 bases in the middle. The germline CDR1 and CDR2 sequences are SGHRS and YFSETQ. The length of the CDR3 is 16 residues. CDR3 amino acids: CASSLGTAQSNQPQHF. Here the CDR3 DNA reads TGCGCCAGCAGCTTGGGGACAGCCCAGAGCAATCAGCCCCAGCATTTT.

V gene TRBV9 combines with J gene TRBJ2-4; the D gene is possibly TRBD1 (6 bases). Per germline, CDR1 SGDLS and CDR2 YYNGEE. The CDR3 has 18 residues. Between the trimmed V and J ends, which lost 0 bases and 1 base, there was a span of 17 bases. The CDR3 region has the DNA TGTGCCAGCAGCGTAGGGCAGGGGCAGGGGAAGGCCAAAAACATTCAGTACTTC. Its protein product is CASSVGQGQGKAKNIQYF.

This clone was observed a single time. This chain joins TRBV30 and TRBJ2-4; 8 nucleotides agree with TRBD2. CDR3 size: 13 residues. Germline CDR1 is GTSNPN and CDR2 is SVGIG (reference sequence). J gave up 6 bases and V 0 bases, and 1 base lay outside the gene matches. Here the CDR3 reads CAWSVREGNIQYF. In DNA form, the CDR3 reads TGTGCCTGGAGTGTACGGGAGGGAAACATTCAGTACTTC.

For the CDR3, the DNA is TGTGCCAGCAGCGTATTCGACAGGGGCCAAGAGACCCAGTACTTC. Residues: CASSVFDRGQETQYF. This chain uses TRBV9 with TRBJ2-5; TRBD1 agrees at 8 bases. Unmatched junction bases numbered 3, after V lost 1 base and J lost 1 base. The CDR3 sequence is 15 residues long. Germline V CDR1 and CDR2: SGDLS, YYNGEE.

The V gene is TRBV6-1, the J gene TRBJ1-5; perhaps TRBD1 as D (5 bases). Germline V lookup: CDR1 MNHNS, CDR2 SASEGT. This CDR3 has 14 amino acids. Deletions cut 7 bases from V and 2 bases from J, with 12 bases between. The CDR3 spells CASTFGRGNQPQHF. CDR3 nucleotides: TGTGCCAGCACATTCGGCAGGGGCAATCAGCCCCAGCATTTT.